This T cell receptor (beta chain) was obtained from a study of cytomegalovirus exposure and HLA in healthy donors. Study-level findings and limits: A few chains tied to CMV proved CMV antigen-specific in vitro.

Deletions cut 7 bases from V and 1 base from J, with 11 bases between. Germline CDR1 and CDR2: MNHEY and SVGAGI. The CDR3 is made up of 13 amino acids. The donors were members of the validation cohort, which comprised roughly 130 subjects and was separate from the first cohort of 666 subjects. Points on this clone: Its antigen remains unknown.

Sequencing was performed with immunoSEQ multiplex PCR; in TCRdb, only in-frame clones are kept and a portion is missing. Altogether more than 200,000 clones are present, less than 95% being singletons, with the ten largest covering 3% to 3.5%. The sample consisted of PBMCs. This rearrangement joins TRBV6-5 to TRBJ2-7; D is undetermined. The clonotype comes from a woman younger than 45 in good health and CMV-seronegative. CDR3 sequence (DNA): TGTGCCAGCATCCAACCGGGTTCCTACGAGCAGTACTTC. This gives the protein CASIQPGSYEQYF.